The rows below give T cell receptor beta chains drawn from one sample of a study of control samples from healthy donors and cancer patients. Sequencing was performed with immunoSEQ multiplex PCR; in TCRdb, only in-frame clones are kept and a portion is missing. The sample holds approximately 58,000 clones, about 90% seen once. The sequencing input was PBMCs. The receptors derive from a woman aged 60 to 75 with lung cancer. The CDR3 runs from the conserved cysteine through the conserved F or W. A D gene is named only where the DNA matches it firmly. The listing skips clone size in some rows; elsewhere it reads once, few, many or a size class.

.	TRBV28	TRBJ2-7	.	TGTGCCAGCAGTTCCCTCCTTAAGGGGCTTGGATACGAGCAGTACTTC	CASSSLLKGLGYEQYF
.	TRBV10-3	TRBJ1-6	.	TGCGCCATCAGTGAGGGGACTGTCAATTCACCCCTCCACTTT	CAISEGTVNSPLHF
TRBD1	TRBV12-5	TRBJ1-2	few	TGTGCTAGTGGCCAGGGACAGGGCGAGGGCTACACCTTC	CASGQGQGEGYTF
TRBD1	TRBV28	TRBJ1-4	once	TGTGCCAGCAGTTACCGGGACAGGGCTCGTTGGGAAAAACTGTTTTTT	CASSYRDRARWEKLFF
.	TRBV2	TRBJ2-3	.	TGTGCCAGCAGAGACAGAGCAGATACGCAGTATTTT	CASRDRADTQYF
.	TRBV5-1	TRBJ2-1	.	TGCGCCAGCACCCACCAGACAGGCACGAATGAGCAGTTCTTC	CASTHQTGTNEQFF
TRBD1	TRBV2	TRBJ1-2	.	TGTGCCACCACAGGGACAGGGATCGGCTACACCTTC	CATTGTGIGYTF
TRBD2	TRBV3-1/TRBV3-2	TRBJ2-1	.	TGTGCCAGCAGCCATAGCGGGAGTGGATACAATGAGCAGTTCTTC	CASSHSGSGYNEQFF
TRBD1	TRBV6-6	TRBJ2-7	.	TGTGCCAGCAGCCACCCGGGACAGGGACCGTCCTACGAGCAGTACTTC	CASSHPGQGPSYEQYF
.	TRBV9	TRBJ1-1	.	TGTGCCAGCAGCGTAGGATCAGGGGCGAGAGAAGCTTTCTTT	CASSVGSGAREAFF
.	TRBV12-3/TRBV12-4	TRBJ1-1	.	TGTGCCAGCAGTTTTCAGGGGAACACTGAAGCTTTCTTT	CASSFQGNTEAFF
.	TRBV27	TRBJ1-2	.	TGTGCCAGCAGTTTAAGGCAGGGGCCAGGCGGCTACACCTTC	CASSLRQGPGGYTF
.	TRBV5-4	TRBJ1-4	once	TGTGCCAGCAGCTTTGGTGGCAGTCTAAATGAAAAACTGTTTTTT	CASSFGGSLNEKLFF
.	TRBV6-6	TRBJ2-2	.	TGTGCCACCCAGGGAGTCAACACCGGGGAGCTGTTTTTT	CATQGVNTGELFF
.	TRBV15	TRBJ1-4	.	TGTGCCACCCGGACAGAGAATAATGAAAAACTGTTTTTT	CATRTENNEKLFF
.	TRBV9	TRBJ1-6	.	TGTGCCAGCAGCGCCTTCCCTGGCAGGGGCAATTCACCCCTCCACTTT	CASSAFPGRGNSPLHF
.	TRBV19	TRBJ1-1	.	TGTGCCAGTAGTACCCTCAGGGGCACTGAAGCTTTCTTT	CASSTLRGTEAFF
.	TRBV28	TRBJ2-5	.	TGTGCCAGCAGTTTACCAAGGACCCCAGAGACCCAGTACTTC	CASSLPRTPETQYF
.	TRBV19	TRBJ2-1	.	TGTGCCAGTAGTATGGGCCCCTTGTTTAGCTCCTACAATGAGCAGTTCTTC	CASSMGPLFSSYNEQFF
.	TRBV30	TRBJ2-5	.	TGTGCCTGGAGTGTATTGTCAGGGGTGAAAGAGACCCAGTACTTC	CAWSVLSGVKETQYF
.	TRBV10-1	TRBJ2-3	.	TGCGCCAGCAGTGATGAAATGGAACGGTCGGGCACAGATACGCAGTATTTT	CASSDEMERSGTDTQYF
TRBD1	TRBV4-2	TRBJ1-2	.	TGTGCCAGCAGCCAATCGGGACAGGGGGATGGCTACACCTTC	CASSQSGQGDGYTF
.	TRBV6-1	TRBJ1-5	.	TGTGCCAGCAGTGGTTCCCTTGGAGGAATCCGGGTAAGCAATCAGCCCCAGCATTTT	CASSGSLGGIRVSNQPQHF
.	TRBV18	TRBJ1-1	.	TGTGCCAGCTCACCAGCAGGGTCGAACACTGAAGCTTTCTTT	CASSPAGSNTEAFF
.	TRBV27	TRBJ1-1	.	TGTGCCAGCAGTTTTCTTGTCCGCGGCGGTGAAGCTTTCTTT	CASSFLVRGGEAFF
.	TRBV19	TRBJ1-2	.	TGTGCCAGTAGTATACAGGTGGACTATGGCTACACCTTC	CASSIQVDYGYTF
.	TRBV19	TRBJ2-3	.	TGTGCCAGTAGTAGGTACACGGAGGACCCCACAGATACGCAGTATTTT	CASSRYTEDPTDTQYF
.	TRBV27	TRBJ1-1	.	TGTGCCAGCAGTTTTTCCAGGGACACTGAAGCTTTCTTT	CASSFSRDTEAFF
.	TRBV15	TRBJ1-5	.	TGTGCCACCAGCAGAGATGGGTCTATGCCCCAGCATTTT	CATSRDGSMPQHF
TRBD1	TRBV12-3/TRBV12-4	TRBJ1-5	.	TGTGCCAGCAGCTCAGGGGGCGGTCAGCCCCAGCATTTT	CASSSGGGQPQHF
.	TRBV27	TRBJ1-5	.	TGTGCCAGCAGTTATAAAGACAGTCATCAGCCCCAGCATTTT	CASSYKDSHQPQHF